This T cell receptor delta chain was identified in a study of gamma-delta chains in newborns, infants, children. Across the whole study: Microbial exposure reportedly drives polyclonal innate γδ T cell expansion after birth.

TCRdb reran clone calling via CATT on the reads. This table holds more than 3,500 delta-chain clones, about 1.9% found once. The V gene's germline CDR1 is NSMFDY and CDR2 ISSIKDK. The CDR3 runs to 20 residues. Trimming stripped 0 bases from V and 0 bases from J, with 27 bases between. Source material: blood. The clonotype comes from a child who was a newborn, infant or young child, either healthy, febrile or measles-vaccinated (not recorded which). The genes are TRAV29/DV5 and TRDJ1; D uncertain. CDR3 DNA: TGTGCAGCAAGCGCCCGGGTCCGGGGCGTTGGCGGAACGTACACCGATAAACTCATCTTT. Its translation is CAASARVRGVGGTYTDKLIF. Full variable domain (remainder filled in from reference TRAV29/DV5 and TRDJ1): DQQVKQNSPSLSVQEGRISILNCDYTNSMFDYFLWYKKYPAEGPTFLISISSIKDKNEDGRFTVFLNKSAKHLSLHIVPSQPGDSAVYFCAASARVRGVGGTYTDKLIFGKGTRVTVEP.